Given below is one T cell receptor beta chain in context. These data belong to a study of blood T cell repertoires in COVID-19. Assay: immunoSEQ multiplex PCR; the TCRdb copy retains only in-frame clones and omits some. The repertoire has approximately 220,000 clones, around 91% of them found once; the top ten carry 3% to 4%. Cohorts were based on clinical histories the participants reported. V lost 6 bases and J lost 1, with 16 bases in between. The V gene's germline CDR1 is MDHEN and CDR2 SYDVKM. This CDR3 contains 16 residues. The sample consisted of PBMCs or T cells enriched from blood (not recorded which). The source is a woman under 30 in a cohort exposed to, infected with or recovered from COVID-19 (not recorded which). This chain joins TRBV28 and TRBJ1-5, with a tentative D call TRBD1 (5 bases). CDR3 protein: CASSSGLRGSNQPQHF. The DNA for the CDR3 is TGTGCCAGCAGCTCCGGGCTTCGGGGGAGCAATCAGCCCCAGCATTTT.